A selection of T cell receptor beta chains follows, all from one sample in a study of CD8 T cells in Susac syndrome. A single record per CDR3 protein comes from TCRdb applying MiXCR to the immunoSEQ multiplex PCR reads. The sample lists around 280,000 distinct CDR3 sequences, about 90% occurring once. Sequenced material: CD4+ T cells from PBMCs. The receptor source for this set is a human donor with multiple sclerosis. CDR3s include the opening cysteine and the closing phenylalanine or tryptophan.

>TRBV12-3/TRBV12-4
CASSPRVGARNEQFF
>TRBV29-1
CSVRDRKDKPNSTDTQYF
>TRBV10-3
CAISPGTIEEKLFF
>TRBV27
CASSFADRGHEQYF
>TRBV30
CAGQEASGANVLTF
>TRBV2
CASSAGYYGYTF
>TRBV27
CASSPLNNSGGF
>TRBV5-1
CASSFGGGANVLTF
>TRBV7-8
CASSLLGDYEQYF
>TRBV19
CASIGRVQPQHF
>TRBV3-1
CASSQDTDTQYF
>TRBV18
CASSAFSGTNTGELFF
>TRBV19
CASRSGADSGNTIYF
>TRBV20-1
CSARNYRGAQETQYF
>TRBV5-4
CASSLGQTYQETQYF
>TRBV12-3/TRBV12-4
CASSLETAGVYEQYF
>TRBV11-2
CASRSNRGGETQYF
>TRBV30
CAWILGGAGTGTGELFF
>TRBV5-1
CASSLSGLARLEQFF
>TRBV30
CAWSVRGDTQYF
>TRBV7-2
CASSLDWALRATQYF
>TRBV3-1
CASSRSLGSYNEQFF
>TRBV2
CANQRDRGMGTQYF
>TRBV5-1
CASSSGVIVTDTQYF
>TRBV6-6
CASCREGDSYEQYF
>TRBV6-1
CASSEQGAGANVLTF
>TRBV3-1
CASSQEATQYF
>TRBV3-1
CASSLAGGRYNEQFF
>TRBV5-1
CASSLDNYEQYF
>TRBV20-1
CSASDGGKETQYF
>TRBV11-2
CASSLAPVSGGELFF
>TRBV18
CASSPRTSLQETQYF
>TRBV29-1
CSVGQAETQYF
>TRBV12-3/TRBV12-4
CASSRWAGRYGYTF
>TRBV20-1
CSALSQGRSYEQYF
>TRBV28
CASSMDNLQGETQYF
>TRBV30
CAWTPGQGPYNEQFF
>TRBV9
CASSVGTTGTEQYF
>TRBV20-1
CSARSPGDNQPQHF
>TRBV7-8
CASSPYRQDNEQFF
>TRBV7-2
CASSLSRGDYGYTF
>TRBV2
CASKTGGQEDYGYTF
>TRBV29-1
CSVEGTLTDEAFF
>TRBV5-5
CASSPTAYSNQPQHF
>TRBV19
CASSTPGLAYEQYF
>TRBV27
CASRTATAYNSPLHF
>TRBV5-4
CASSFEGFGYTF
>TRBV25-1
CASSEFGRDAEAFF
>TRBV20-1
CSAFRGGFGETQYF
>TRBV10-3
CAISESNAPQSDEQFF
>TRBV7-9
CASSSGQGWNEKLFF
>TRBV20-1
CSAPGLAAAARETQYF
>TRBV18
CASSLQAEKETQYF
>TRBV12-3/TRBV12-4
CASSLSGGTDTQYF
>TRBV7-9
CASSLPGLAGARNEQFF
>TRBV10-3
CAISESANEQYF
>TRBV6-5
CASSYSRLRGYTF
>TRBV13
CASSLVELRDPPQSAQHF
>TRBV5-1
CASSYGVYQETQYF